This TCR beta chain originates from a study of T cell changes during pregnancy in multiple sclerosis. Here immunoSEQ multiplex PCR was the method, and the copy in TCRdb shows in-frame clones only, minus some. Of 35,000 to 45,000 clones listed, 91% were seen once; the top ten hold over 1.5%. The sequence was collected from a female donor in good health, enrolled as a control in a pregnancy study. This specimen consisted of CD4+ T cells from peripheral blood mononuclear cells, obtained after pregnancy.

The CDR3 is CASSPTPWAPTGEQYF. The CDR3 nucleotides read TGTGCCAGCAGCCCTACGCCTTGGGCCCCGACGGGGGAGCAGTACTTC. The chain couples TRBV7-2 to TRBJ2-7, with D tentatively TRBD2 (5 bases). Between the trimmed V and J ends, which lost 5 bases and 7 bases, there was a span of 24 bases. Germline CDR1 SGHTA, CDR2 FQGNSA. The CDR3 contains 16 residues.